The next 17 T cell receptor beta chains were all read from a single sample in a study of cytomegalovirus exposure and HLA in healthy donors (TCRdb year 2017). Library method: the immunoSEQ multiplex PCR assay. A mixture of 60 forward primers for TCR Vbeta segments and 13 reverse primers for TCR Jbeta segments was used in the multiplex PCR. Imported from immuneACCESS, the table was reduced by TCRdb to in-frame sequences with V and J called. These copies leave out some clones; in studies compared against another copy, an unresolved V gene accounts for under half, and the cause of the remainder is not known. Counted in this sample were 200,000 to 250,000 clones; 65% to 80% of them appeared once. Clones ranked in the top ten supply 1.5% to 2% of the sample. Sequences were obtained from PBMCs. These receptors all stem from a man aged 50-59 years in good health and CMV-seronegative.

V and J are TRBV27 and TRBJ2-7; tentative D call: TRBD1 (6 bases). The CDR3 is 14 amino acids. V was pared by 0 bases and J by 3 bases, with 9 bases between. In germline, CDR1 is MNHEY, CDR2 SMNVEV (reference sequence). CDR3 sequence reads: CASSLSRDIYEQYF. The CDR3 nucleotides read TGTGCCAGCAGTTTATCCCGGGACATCTACGAGCAGTACTTC.

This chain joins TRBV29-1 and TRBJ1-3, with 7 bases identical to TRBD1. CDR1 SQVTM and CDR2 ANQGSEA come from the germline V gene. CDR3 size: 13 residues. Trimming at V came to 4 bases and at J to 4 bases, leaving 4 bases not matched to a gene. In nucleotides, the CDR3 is TGCAGCGTTGTCGTAGGGGGCGGAAACACCATATATTTT. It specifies CSVVVGGGNTIYF.

CDR3 DNA sequence: TGTGCCAGCAGCTTTGACCCCGGGACACCCTACGAGCAGTACTTC. The encoded protein is CASSFDPGTPYEQYF. The chain joins TRBV11-2 to TRBJ2-7; maybe TRBD1 (6 bases). The CDR3 totals 15 residues. Germline lookup yields CDR1 SGHAT and CDR2 FQNNGV. V lost 3 bases and J 2 bases, leaving 14 bases between the germline ends.

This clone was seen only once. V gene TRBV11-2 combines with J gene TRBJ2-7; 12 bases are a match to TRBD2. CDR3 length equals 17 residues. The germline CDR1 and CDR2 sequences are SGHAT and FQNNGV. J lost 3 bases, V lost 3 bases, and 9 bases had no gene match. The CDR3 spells CASSFSRGTSGFYEQYF. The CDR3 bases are TGTGCCAGCAGCTTTTCCCGTGGGACTAGCGGGTTCTACGAGCAGTACTTC.

The DNA of the CDR3 is TGTGCCAGCGCGGGGTATAATCAGCCCCAGCATTTT. It yields the protein CASAGYNQPQHF. V gene TRBV11-2 combines with J gene TRBJ1-5, with D unresolved. V was clipped by 8 bases and J by 4 bases, with 9 bases between them. The CDR3 is 12 residues long. Germline loops: CDR1 SGHAT, CDR2 FQNNGV. Complete variable domain (other parts from reference TRBV11-2 and TRBJ1-5): EAGVAQSPRYKIIEKRQSVAFWCNPISGHATLYWYQQILGQGPKLLIQFQNNGVVDDSQLPKDRFSAERLKGVDSTLKIQPAKLEDSAVYLCASAGYNQPQHFGDGTRLSIL.

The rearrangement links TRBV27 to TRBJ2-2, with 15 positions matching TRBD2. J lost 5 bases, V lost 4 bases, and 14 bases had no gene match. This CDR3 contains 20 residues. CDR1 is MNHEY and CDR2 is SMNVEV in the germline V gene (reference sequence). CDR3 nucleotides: TGTGCCAGCAGTTCCTATGATACGGGACTAGCGGGAGGAGGGACCGGGGAGCTGTTTTTT. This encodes CASSSYDTGLAGGGTGELFF.

The CDR3 protein is CASSKGTSGSYEQYF. DNA for the CDR3: TGTGCCAGCAGCAAGGGGACTAGCGGGAGTTACGAGCAGTACTTC. The genes are TRBV5-4 and TRBJ2-7; 14 bases align to TRBD2. The CDR3 runs 15 residues. The J segment lost 4 bases and the V segment lost 4 bases, leaving 4 bases of the junction unmatched. Looked up from germline, CDR1 is SGHNT and CDR2 is YYREEE (reference sequence).

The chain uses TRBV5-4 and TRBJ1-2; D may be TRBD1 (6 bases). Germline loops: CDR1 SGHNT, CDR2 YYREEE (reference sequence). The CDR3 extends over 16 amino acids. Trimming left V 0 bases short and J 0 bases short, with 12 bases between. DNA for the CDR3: TGTGCCAGCAGCTTGGGAACAGGGAAATCTAACTATGGCTACACCTTC. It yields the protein CASSLGTGKSNYGYTF.

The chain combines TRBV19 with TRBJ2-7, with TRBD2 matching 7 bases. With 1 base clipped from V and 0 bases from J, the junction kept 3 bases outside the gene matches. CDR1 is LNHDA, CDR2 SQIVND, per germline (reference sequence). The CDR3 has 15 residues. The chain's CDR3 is CASSIGRGSSYEQYF. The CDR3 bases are TGTGCCAGTAGTATAGGGCGGGGGAGCTCCTACGAGCAGTACTTC. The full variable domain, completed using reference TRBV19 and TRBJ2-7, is DGGITQSPKYLFRKEGQNVTLSCEQNLNHDAMYWYRQDPGQGLRLIYYSQIVNDFQKGDIAEGYSVSREKKESFPLTVTSAQKNPTAFYLCASSIGRGSSYEQYFGPGTRLTVT.

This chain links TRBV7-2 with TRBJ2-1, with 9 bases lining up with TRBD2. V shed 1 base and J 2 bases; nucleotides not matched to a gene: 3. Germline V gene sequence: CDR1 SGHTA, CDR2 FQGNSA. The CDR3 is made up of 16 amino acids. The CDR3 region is CASSLVAGVTYNEQFF. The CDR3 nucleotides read TGTGCCAGCAGCTTAGTAGCGGGAGTAACCTACAATGAGCAGTTCTTC.

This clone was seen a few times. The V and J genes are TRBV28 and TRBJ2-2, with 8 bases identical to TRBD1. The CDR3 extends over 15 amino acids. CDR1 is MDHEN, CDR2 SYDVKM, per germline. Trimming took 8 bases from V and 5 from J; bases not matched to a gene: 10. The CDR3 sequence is CASSLTRTGTGELFF. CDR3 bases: TGTGCCAGCTCCCTTACCCGGACAGGGACCGGGGAGCTGTTTTTT.

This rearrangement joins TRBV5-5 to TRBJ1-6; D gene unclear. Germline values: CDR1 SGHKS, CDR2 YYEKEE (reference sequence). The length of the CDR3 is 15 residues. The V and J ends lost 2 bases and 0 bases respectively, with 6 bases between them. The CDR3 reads CASSLDISYNSPLHF. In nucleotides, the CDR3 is TGTGCCAGCAGCTTAGACATCTCCTATAATTCACCCCTCCACTTT.

CDR3 sequence (DNA): TGTGCCAGCAGCTTAGCCTGGGGCAGCAGTCCCTACGAGCAGTACTTC. Translated: CASSLAWGSSPYEQYF. The V gene is TRBV7-8, the J gene TRBJ2-7; a weak D match, TRBD1 (5 bases). The CDR3 loop spans 16 amino acids. The germline V gene has CDR1 SGHVS and CDR2 FQNEAQ. The germline V and J ends were trimmed by 0 bases and 2 bases, with 14 bases remaining between them. Using reference TRBV7-8 and TRBJ2-7 for the parts outside the CDR3, the full variable domain is GAGVSQSPRYKVAKRGQDVALRCDPISGHVSLFWYQQALGQGPEFLTYFQNEAQLDKSGLPSDRFFAERPEGSVSTLKIQRTQQEDSAVYLCASSLAWGSSPYEQYFGPGTRLTVT.

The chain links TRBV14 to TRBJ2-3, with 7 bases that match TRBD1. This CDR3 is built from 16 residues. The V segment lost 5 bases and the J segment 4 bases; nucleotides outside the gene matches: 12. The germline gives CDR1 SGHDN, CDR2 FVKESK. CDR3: CASSFGTASWADTQYF. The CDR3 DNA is TGTGCCAGCAGCTTCGGGACAGCCTCTTGGGCAGATACGCAGTATTTT.

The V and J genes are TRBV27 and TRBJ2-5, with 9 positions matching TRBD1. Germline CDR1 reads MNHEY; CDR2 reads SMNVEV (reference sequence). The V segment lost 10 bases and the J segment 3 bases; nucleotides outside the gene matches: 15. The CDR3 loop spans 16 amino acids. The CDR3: CATSVRHRDREETQYF. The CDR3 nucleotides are TGTGCCACCTCTGTGCGGCACCGGGACAGGGAAGAGACCCAGTACTTC.

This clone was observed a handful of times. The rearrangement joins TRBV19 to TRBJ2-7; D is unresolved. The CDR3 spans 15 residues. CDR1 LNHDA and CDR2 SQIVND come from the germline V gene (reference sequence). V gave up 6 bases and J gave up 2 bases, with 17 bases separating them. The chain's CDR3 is CASRRSVIETYEQYF. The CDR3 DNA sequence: TGTGCCAGTAGGAGATCCGTAATCGAGACCTACGAGCAGTACTTC.

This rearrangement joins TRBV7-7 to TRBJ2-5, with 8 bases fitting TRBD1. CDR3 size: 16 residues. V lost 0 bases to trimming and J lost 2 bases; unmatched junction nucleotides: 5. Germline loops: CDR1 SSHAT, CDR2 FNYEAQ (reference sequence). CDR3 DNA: TGTGCCAGCAGCTTAGCGCACGGGACAGGACAAGAGACCCAGTACTTC. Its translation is CASSLAHGTGQETQYF.